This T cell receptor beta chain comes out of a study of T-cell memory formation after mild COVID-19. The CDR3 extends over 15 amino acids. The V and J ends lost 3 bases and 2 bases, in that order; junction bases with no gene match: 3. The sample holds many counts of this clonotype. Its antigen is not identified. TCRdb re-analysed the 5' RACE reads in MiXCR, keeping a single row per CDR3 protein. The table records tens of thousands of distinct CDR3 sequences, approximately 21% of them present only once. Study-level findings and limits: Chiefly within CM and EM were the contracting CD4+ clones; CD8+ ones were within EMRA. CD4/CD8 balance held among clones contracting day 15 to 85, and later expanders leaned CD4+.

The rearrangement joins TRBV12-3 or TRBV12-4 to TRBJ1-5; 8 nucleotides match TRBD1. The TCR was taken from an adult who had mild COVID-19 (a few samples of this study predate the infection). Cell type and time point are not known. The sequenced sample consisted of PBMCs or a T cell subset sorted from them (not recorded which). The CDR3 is CASSFLTGGNQPQHF. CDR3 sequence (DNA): TGTGCCAGCAGTTTTTTGACAGGGGGCAATCAGCCCCAGCATTTT.